The 28 T cell receptor beta chains below all came from one sample that was sequenced in a study of blood T cell repertoires in COVID-19. Only in-frame clones appear in the TCRdb table, and some are missing; sequencing was by immunoSEQ multiplex PCR. Found here are 150,000 to 200,000 clones, more than 85% of them singletons; the top ten hold 1.2%. Sequencing was performed on PBMCs or T cells enriched from blood (not recorded which). All receptors derive from a human donor with acute COVID-19. The donor label of this sample is uncertain.

V usage is TRBV6-5 and J usage is TRBJ1-2; D is perhaps TRBD1 (6 bases). Per germline, CDR1 MNHEY and CDR2 SVGAGI. The CDR3 totals 15 residues. Trimming pared 1 base from V and 2 bases from J, leaving 11 bases between. The CDR3 DNA is TGTGCCAGCAGTTACTTTTCCGGACAGAACTATGGCTACACCTTC. Translated: CASSYFSGQNYGYTF.

The chain couples TRBV7-2 to TRBJ1-3, with TRBD1 as a possible D gene (6 bases). The CDR3 runs 15 residues. Trimming removed 5 bases at V and 0 bases at J, with 11 bases between. Germline loops: CDR1 SGHTA, CDR2 FQGNSA. In DNA form, the CDR3 reads TGTGCCAGCAGCCCAAGGGGGGGCTCTGGAAACACCATATATTTT. It translates to CASSPRGGSGNTIYF.

The V and J genes are TRBV5-1 and TRBJ2-7, with a possible D match to TRBD1 (6 bases). Germline V lookup: CDR1 SGHRS, CDR2 YFSETQ. The CDR3 length is 14 residues. V was cut by 3 bases and J by 6 bases, with 16 bases left in between. The DNA of the CDR3 is TGCGCCAGCAGCTGGACAGACAATCCTCCCGAGCAGTACTTC. This gives the protein CASSWTDNPPEQYF.

This clone appeared once. J is TRBJ2-7 and V is TRBV30, with D perhaps TRBD2 (6 bases). The CDR3 sequence is 14 residues long. The germline V gene encodes CDR1 GTSNPN and CDR2 SVGIG (reference sequence). Trimming cost V 2 bases and J 1 base, with 12 bases left between them. This CDR3 is CAWSSLGTSYEQYF. CDR3 nucleotides: TGTGCCTGGAGTTCCTTGGGGACTTCCTACGAGCAGTACTTC.

The gene calls are TRBV7-8 and TRBJ2-2, with TRBD2 identical over 8 bases. Looked up from germline, CDR1 is SGHVS and CDR2 is FQNEAQ. This CDR3 has 16 residues. V shed 2 bases, J shed 4 bases, and the junction held 6 bases outside the gene matches. The CDR3 DNA sequence: TGTGCCAGCAGCTTATCGGGGGGGCGAGGCACCGGGGAGCTGTTTTTT. Protein sequence: CASSLSGGRGTGELFF.

The J gene is TRBJ2-5, the V gene TRBV9; 14 bases are a match to TRBD2. The CDR3 has 16 residues. With 0 bases clipped from V and 5 bases from J, the junction kept 3 bases outside the gene matches. CDR1 and CDR2 (germline): SGDLS, YYNGEE. DNA for the CDR3: TGTGCCAGCAGCGTAGGACTAGCGGGGGGGCGGGAGACCCAGTACTTC. It codes for CASSVGLAGGRETQYF.

The CDR3, as DNA: TGTGCCAGCAGTTTCCCCGGGACTAGCGTCTACGAGCAGTACTTC. As protein: CASSFPGTSVYEQYF. The J gene is TRBJ2-7, the V gene TRBV5-4; 10 nucleotides line up with TRBD2. Germline V lookup: CDR1 SGHNT, CDR2 YYREEE (reference sequence). Trimming at V came to 5 bases and at J to 3 bases, leaving 8 bases not matched to a gene. CDR3 length: 15 amino acids.

This chain uses TRBV9 with TRBJ2-1; maybe TRBD1 (6 bases). Germline CDR1 reads SGDLS; CDR2 reads YYNGEE. V lost 2 bases and J lost 9, with 15 bases in between. This CDR3 spans 14 amino acids. The CDR3 bases are TGTGCCAGCAGCGTTCCAGCACAGGGCGGTGAGCAGTTCTTC. Its translation: CASSVPAQGGEQFF.

The CDR3 spells CASSYSKEGAGYTF. CDR3 nucleotide sequence: TGTGCCAGCAGTTACTCGAAAGAAGGGGCTGGCTACACCTTC. V gene TRBV6-5 combines with J gene TRBJ1-2, with TRBD1 as a possible D gene (5 bases). This CDR3 is built from 14 residues. The V end lost 0 bases, the J end lost 7 bases, and 12 bases lay between the germline ends. Germline V gene lookup returns CDR1 MNHEY and CDR2 SVGAGI.

The chain combines TRBV5-1 with TRBJ1-3; 8 bases align to TRBD1. The germline V gene encodes CDR1 SGHRS and CDR2 YFSETQ. After removal of 2 bases from V and 0 bases from J, the junction contained 1 base not matched to a gene. CDR3 length: 15 amino acids. The CDR3 is CASSLTGGSGNTIYF. The CDR3 DNA sequence: TGCGCCAGCAGCTTAACAGGGGGCTCTGGAAACACCATATATTTT.

The V call is TRBV10-2, the J call TRBJ2-3; D is perhaps TRBD2 (6 bases). The germline V gene has CDR1 WSHSY and CDR2 SAAADI. CDR3 length equals 14 residues. Trimming shortened V by 4 bases and J by 3 bases, and 11 bases separated the two germline ends. DNA of the CDR3: TGCGCCAGCAGTGGTAGCGGCCCTACAGATACGCAGTATTTT. This gives the protein CASSGSGPTDTQYF.

V usage is TRBV30 and J usage is TRBJ2-1, with TRBD2 matching over 9 bases. Germline CDR1 and CDR2: GTSNPN and SVGIG (reference sequence). Trimming cost V 1 base and J 15 bases; bases outside gene matches: 13. This CDR3 has 14 residues. The CDR3 reads CAWSAVMGGGGRFF. As DNA, the CDR3 is TGTGCCTGGAGTGCCGTAATGGGCGGGGGGGGACGGTTCTTC.

This chain uses TRBV7-2 with TRBJ1-1; D is possibly TRBD1 (5 bases). Germline-derived CDR1 and CDR2 are SGHTA and FQGNSA. The CDR3 length is 13 residues. Trimming shortened V by 5 bases and J by 4 bases, and 11 bases separated the two germline ends. The CDR3 region has the DNA TGTGCCAGCAGCGCTGGGAGGGGCACTGAAGCTTTCTTT. This translates into CASSAGRGTEAFF.

The CDR3 sequence is CASSGAFLQETQYF. The CDR3 DNA is TGTGCCAGCAGCGGGGCGTTCCTCCAAGAGACCCAGTACTTC. This chain joins TRBV7-9 and TRBJ2-5; a weak D match, TRBD1 (5 bases). Trimming cost V 5 bases and J 1 base, with 11 bases left between them. CDR3 length: 14 residues. Germline V CDR1 and CDR2: SEHNR, FQNEAQ (reference sequence). Together with reference TRBV7-9 and TRBJ2-5, the CDR3 gives the full variable domain: DTGVSQNPRHKITKRGQNVTFRCDPISEHNRLYWYRQTLGQGPEFLTYFQNEAQLEKSRLLSDRFSAERPKGSFSTLEIQRTEQGDSAMYLCASSGAFLQETQYFGPGTRLLVL.

The gene calls are TRBV18 and TRBJ2-7, with TRBD1 matching over 9 bases. CDR1 is KGHSH, CDR2 LQKENI, per germline. V was pared by 2 bases and J by 5 bases, with 7 bases of the junction left unmatched. There are 15 residues in the CDR3. In nucleotides, the CDR3 is TGTGCCAGCTCACCAGGGACAGGGACAATCCACGAGCAGTACTTC. Protein product: CASSPGTGTIHEQYF.

The V call is TRBV11-1, the J call TRBJ2-1; the D gene is possibly TRBD2 (6 bases). The germline gives CDR1 SGHAT, CDR2 FQDESV (reference sequence). This CDR3 has 15 residues. Between the trimmed V and J ends, which lost 6 bases and 4 bases, there was a span of 16 bases. The CDR3 DNA reads TGTGCCAGCAGACCTACTAAGGGAGGATACAATGAGCAGTTCTTC. It codes for CASRPTKGGYNEQFF.

In this sample, this clone turned up once. V gene TRBV6-5 combines with J gene TRBJ2-7, with D possibly being TRBD1 (6 bases). CDR1 and CDR2 (germline): MNHEY, SVGAGI. Between the trimmed V and J ends, which lost 6 bases and 3 bases, there was a span of 12 bases. The CDR3 totals 13 residues. This chain's CDR3 is CASRGTSHYEQYF. The CDR3 nucleotides are TGTGCCAGCAGGGGGACAAGTCACTACGAGCAGTACTTC.

The J gene is TRBJ2-5, the V gene TRBV7-2; a possible D gene is TRBD1 (5 bases). V was cut by 1 base and J by 12 bases, with 15 bases left in between. The CDR3 covers 13 residues. From germline, CDR1 is SGHTA and CDR2 FQGNSA. The CDR3 DNA follows: TGTGCCAGCAGCTTAGGGTACCAGGGTGAGGAGTACTTC. Its protein is CASSLGYQGEEYF.

This clone appeared a single time. This chain joins TRBV3-1 (or the pseudogene TRBV3-2) and TRBJ2-2; D remains ambiguous. This CDR3 region has 15 residues. CDR1 is LGHDT and CDR2 is YNNKEL in the germline V gene (reference sequence). The V and J ends lost 4 bases and 1 base respectively, with 10 bases between them. This chain's CDR3 is CASSPWRLNTGELFF. Here the CDR3 DNA reads TGTGCCAGCAGCCCCTGGCGGTTGAACACCGGGGAGCTGTTTTTT.

This sequence joins TRBV4-2 and TRBJ1-1; the match to TRBD1 covers 7 bases. Losses at the gene ends were 5 bases for V and 8 bases for J; bases not matched to a gene: 11. This CDR3 is 14 amino acids long. Germline-derived CDR1 and CDR2 are LGHNA and YNFKEQ. The CDR3 coding sequence is TGTGCCAGCAGCTACCGAAGGGGGCAAACCGAAGCTTTCTTT. Translating gives CASSYRRGQTEAFF.

The gene calls are TRBV5-1 and TRBJ2-5; the D gene is possibly TRBD2 (6 bases). The CDR3 runs 15 residues. Between the trimmed V and J ends, which lost 3 bases and 5 bases, there was a span of 17 bases. The germline gives CDR1 SGHRS, CDR2 YFSETQ. The CDR3 DNA sequence: TGCGCCAGCAGCTCCGGGACTTCTTGGGCGGAGACCCAGTACTTC. It translates to CASSSGTSWAETQYF.

The chain is built from TRBV2 and TRBJ2-5; TRBD1 agrees at 8 bases. Germline V lookup: CDR1 SNHLY, CDR2 FYNNEI. This CDR3 comprises 16 residues. J gave up 4 bases and V 3 bases, and 10 bases lay outside the gene matches. The chain's CDR3 is CASSEPLTGEVETQYF. The DNA for the CDR3 is TGTGCCAGCAGTGAGCCACTGACAGGGGAGGTAGAGACCCAGTACTTC.

The rearrangement links TRBV7-3 to TRBJ2-7; possible D gene TRBD1, 6 bases. V dropped 5 bases and J dropped 8 bases, with 19 bases sitting between them. There are 14 residues in the CDR3. Germline CDR1 SGHTA, CDR2 FQGTGA. The CDR3 loop is CASSPQGTSDQQYF. CDR3 bases: TGTGCCAGCAGCCCTCAAGGGACATCCGATCAGCAGTACTTC.

V gene TRBV2 combines with J gene TRBJ1-2; a possible D gene is TRBD1 (5 bases). Trimming left V 3 bases short and J 4 bases short, with 12 bases between. CDR3 length: 14 amino acids. The V gene's germline CDR1 is SNHLY and CDR2 FYNNEI. In nucleotides, the CDR3 is TGTGCCAGCAGTGAGACAGTATCATCCTATGGCTACACCTTC. It yields the protein CASSETVSSYGYTF.

This clone was counted once. This chain uses TRBV10-2 with TRBJ2-7; no clear D. V dropped 5 bases and J dropped 2 bases, with 10 bases sitting between them. CDR3 length equals 13 residues. Per germline, CDR1 WSHSY and CDR2 SAAADI. CDR3 in DNA: TGCGCCAGCAGTTCATCCCGGGCCTACGAGCAGTACTTC. It is translated as CASSSSRAYEQYF.

The V call is TRBV5-1, the J call TRBJ2-3; a possible D gene is TRBD1 (5 bases). The CDR3 is 14 amino acids. Between the trimmed V and J ends, which lost 4 bases and 1 base, there was a span of 10 bases. Germline V gene sequence: CDR1 SGHRS, CDR2 YFSETQ. Here the CDR3 reads CASSGSTGTDTQYF. CDR3 DNA sequence: TGCGCCAGCAGCGGTTCGACAGGCACAGATACGCAGTATTTT.

V is TRBV30 and J is TRBJ2-6, with D possibly matching TRBD2 (6 bases). The CDR3 length is 11 residues. The V end was cut by 2 bases, the J end by 13 bases, with 9 bases between. Germline V gene data show CDR1 as GTSNPN and CDR2 as SVGIG (reference sequence). The CDR3 DNA is TGTGCCTGGAGTTCGGGGGTTGTCCTGACTTTC. It translates to CAWSSGVVLTF.

The V call is TRBV10-3, the J call TRBJ2-3, with 7 bases matching TRBD2. With V trimmed by 6 bases and J by 0 bases, 15 bases remained unmatched. CDR1 ENHRY and CDR2 SYGVKD come from the germline V gene. The CDR3 contains 18 residues. CDR3 in amino acids: CAISGGGLAPASTDTQYF. As DNA, the CDR3 is TGTGCCATCAGCGGGGGAGGGCTAGCACCGGCTAGCACAGATACGCAGTATTTT.